This T cell receptor beta chain appears in the sequencing data of a study of radiotherapy plus CTLA-4 blockade in lung cancer (dated by TCRdb to between 2018 and 2020). A note on the overall study: Objective responses were observed in more than 15% of enrolled patients, and disease control was achieved in around 30%. Overall study outcomes, separate from this receptor: Increased serum interferon-beta after radiation, together with early dynamic changes in blood T cell clones, were reported to be the strongest predictors of response. After treatment with radiotherapy and ipilimumab, TCR clones that originated in tumors expanded in peripheral blood.

Library construction relied on the immunoSEQ multiplex PCR assay. TCRdb limited this immuneACCESS table to in-frame rearrangements with V and J called. A share of clones is missing; checked studies link under half to unresolved V genes, and the rest is unexplained. The sample contains 100,000 or so clones, around 86% of them found a single time. The top ten clonotypes cover approximately 14% of the sample. As for this clone: Its recognized antigen is unknown. The record has no base qualities; no much larger clone is one base away.

In this study, focal radiation therapy paired with CTLA-4 blockade (ipilimumab) was tested in patients who had chemo-refractory metastatic non-small-cell lung cancer. CDR1 and CDR2 are drawn from the germline V gene (reference sequence): LNHDA, SQIVND. From cysteine to phenylalanine, the CDR3 is 13 amino acids long. Of all the DNA, just the CDR3 is kept, 39 bases in frame from base 1. The trim is 6 bases for V and 8 bases for J, with a gap of 16 bases between the germline ends. The rearranged segments are TRBV19 and TRBJ1-1; too little of a D gene remains to name it. The material sequenced was peripheral blood, taken from a patient treated with radiotherapy plus ipilimumab. This sequence originates from a human donor with non-small cell lung cancer that progressed on radiotherapy plus ipilimumab. The CDR3 region: CASSPTQLREAFF. The sequence in DNA is TGTGCCAGTAGCCCTACTCAGCTCCGGGAAGCTTTCTTT.